Listed below are T cell receptor beta chains from one sample, sequenced in a study of post-analysis software for immune sequencing data. TCRdb recomputed calls from the PCR reads with MiXCR, one row per CDR3 protein. The profile covers 150,000 to 200,000 distinct CDR3 sequences, with 30% appearing a single time and over 1.2% taken by the ten largest. The sequenced sample was blood. These TCRs come from a girl aged 5 to 17 with multiple sclerosis. Each CDR3 is given with its conserved first and last residue. A D gene is named only where the DNA matches it firmly. Clone size, where shown, is once, few, many, or a class for clones that have expanded.

J gene	V gene	D gene	clone size	CDR3 DNA	CDR3 protein
TRBJ1-2	TRBV15	TRBD1	many	TGTGCCACCAGGCGGACAGGGGACAACTATGGCTACACCTTC	CATRRTGDNYGYTF
TRBJ2-6	TRBV7-9	.	once	TGTGCCAGCAGTCGCCCTATTAGAGAAGGTCGTGGGGCCAACGTCCTGACTTTC	CASSRPIREGRGANVLTF
TRBJ2-3	TRBV10-3	.	many	TGTGCCATCAGTGAGCCGCGACAGACCACAGATACGCAGTATTTT	CAISEPRQTTDTQYF
TRBJ1-2	TRBV4-1	.	many	TGCGCCAGCAGCCTCCAAGGGGGGTTGAACTATGGCTACACCTTC	CASSLQGGLNYGYTF
TRBJ1-1	TRBV3-1	.	few	TGTGCCAGCAGCCAAGCCGGAAGGAACACTGAAGCTTTCTTT	CASSQAGRNTEAFF
TRBJ2-6	TRBV20-1	.	many	TGCAGTGCTAGTGGTAGCTCTGGGGCCAACGTCCTGACTTTC	CSASGSSGANVLTF
TRBJ2-1	TRBV7-9	TRBD2	.	TGTGCCAGCAATGGGCGGGAGGAGAGCTTGGGCAATGAGCAGTTCTTC	CASNGREESLGNEQFF
TRBJ1-2	TRBV20-1	TRBD1	.	TGCAGTGCTCCAGGGGGTGACAGGGGGCGCGATGGCTACACCTTC	CSAPGGDRGRDGYTF
TRBJ1-4	TRBV6-1	TRBD1	few	TGTGCCAGCAGTGAAGAAGGACAGGGGACAAGAGCAACTAATGAAAAACTGTTTTTT	CASSEEGQGTRATNEKLFF
TRBJ1-5	TRBV4-1	.	.	TGCGCCAGCAGCCTGCAGGGAGGGCAGCCCCAGCATTTT	CASSLQGGQPQHF
TRBJ2-7	TRBV9	.	few	TGTGCCAGCAGCGTCGGCCCTTACGAGCAGTACTTC	CASSVGPYEQYF
TRBJ2-3	TRBV12-3/TRBV12-4	.	once	TGTGCCAGCAGTCCCGATACTACTGATACGCAGTATTTT	CASSPDTTDTQYF
TRBJ1-1	TRBV29-1	.	.	TGCAGCGTTCAACTTACTCGAGGGGTAGGGACTGAAGCTTTCTTT	CSVQLTRGVGTEAFF
TRBJ2-1	TRBV28	.	many	TGTGCCAGCAGTTTAAACTCCCTCAGGATCAATGAGCAGTTCTTC	CASSLNSLRINEQFF
TRBJ1-2	TRBV20-1	TRBD1	.	TGCAGTGCCCCATTGGGAGGGGGCTCTGGCTACACCTTC	CSAPLGGGSGYTF
TRBJ2-2	TRBV29-1	.	once	TGCAGCGCTGCAGGACAGCGAATAACCGGGGAGCTGTTTTTT	CSAAGQRITGELFF
TRBJ2-7	TRBV5-1	TRBD1	.	TGCGCCAGCAGCCCCAGGGGGAGCCACGAGCAGTACTTC	CASSPRGSHEQYF
TRBJ2-3	TRBV20-1	.	many	TGCAGTGCTAGGACGTCGCTCGATACGCAGTATTTT	CSARTSLDTQYF
TRBJ1-1	TRBV29-1	.	once	TGCAGCGTTGAGTGGCAGGACACTGAAGCTTTCTTT	CSVEWQDTEAFF
TRBJ2-7	TRBV10-3	TRBD2	many	TGTGCCATCAGGGGGACTAGGACGACCCCCTACGAGCAGTACTTC	CAIRGTRTTPYEQYF
TRBJ2-3	TRBV5-1	.	many	TGCGCCAGCAGCTTGGCGGGAGGCACAGATACGCAGTATTTT	CASSLAGGTDTQYF
TRBJ1-2	TRBV11-2	.	few	TGTGCCAGCAGTATCGGGCAGCATGGTAACTGGGGCTACACCTTC	CASSIGQHGNWGYTF
TRBJ1-4	TRBV20-1	.	few	TGCAGTGTACCAGGGGTGGATGGAAAACTGTTTTTT	CSVPGVDGKLFF
TRBJ1-2	TRBV12-3/TRBV12-4	.	many	TGTGCCAGCAGTTTGGTGTCGGATAACTATGGCTACACCTTC	CASSLVSDNYGYTF
TRBJ1-5	TRBV12-3/TRBV12-4	.	.	TGTGCCAGCACCCCCGGGAGAGAACAGCCCCAGCATTTT	CASTPGREQPQHF
TRBJ2-1	TRBV7-8	TRBD1	many	TGTGCCAGCAGCCCGCACAGGGGTTACAATGAGCAGTTCTTC	CASSPHRGYNEQFF